Presented here are 12 T cell receptor beta chains from one specimen sequenced in a study of cytomegalovirus exposure and HLA in healthy donors. The table came from immunoSEQ multiplex PCR; TCRdb's copy has only in-frame clones and leaves some out. The table lists roughly 130,000 clones, around 89% of them singletons. The sequenced material came from PBMCs. These receptors were obtained from a woman between 25 and 40 years old in good health and CMV-seropositive.

The chain uses TRBV5-4 and TRBJ2-7; 11 bases fit TRBD2. The CDR3 sequence is 14 residues long. Germline lookup yields CDR1 SGHNT and CDR2 YYREEE (reference sequence). V was clipped by 3 bases and J by 4 bases; unmatched bases: 3. CDR3 amino acids: CASSSGLAVYEQYF. CDR3 coding DNA: TGTGCCAGCAGCTCGGGACTAGCGGTGTACGAGCAGTACTTC.

The J gene is TRBJ1-5, the V gene TRBV19; D possibly corresponds to TRBD1 (5 bases). CDR3 size: 17 residues. The germline V gene encodes CDR1 LNHDA and CDR2 SQIVND (reference sequence). Between the trimmed V and J ends, which lost 6 bases and 3 bases, there was a span of 21 bases. CDR3: CASRDWIRGSVNQPQHF. Here the CDR3 DNA reads TGTGCCAGTAGGGATTGGATTAGGGGTTCCGTCAATCAGCCCCAGCATTTT.

In its sample, this clone was seen a few times. V and J are TRBV7-2 and TRBJ2-7, with TRBD2 matching 10 bases. The CDR3 length is 17 residues. Germline V gene sequence: CDR1 SGHTA, CDR2 FQGNSA. Unmatched junction bases numbered 6, after V lost 1 base and J lost 0 bases. CDR3 loop: CASSLGGSGGSSYEQYF. CDR3 in DNA: TGTGCCAGCAGCTTAGGAGGTAGCGGGGGGAGCTCCTACGAGCAGTACTTC.

V and J are TRBV4-1 and TRBJ2-5; 8 nucleotides agree with TRBD2. The CDR3 has 15 residues. Germline CDR1 MGHRA, CDR2 YSYEKL. The V and J ends lost 4 bases and 2 bases, in that order; junction bases with no gene match: 6. Written as DNA, the CDR3 is TGCGCCAGCAGCCGTGTAGCGGGGACACAAGAGACCCAGTACTTC. This translates into CASSRVAGTQETQYF.

This sequence joins TRBV7-9 and TRBJ1-2; 9 positions match TRBD1. The CDR3 covers 14 residues. Looked up from germline, CDR1 is SEHNR and CDR2 is FQNEAQ (reference sequence). V shed 5 bases and J 5 bases; nucleotides not matched to a gene: 6. CDR3 coding DNA: TGTGCCAGCAGCCAACGGGACAGGGAGTATGGCTACACCTTC. It specifies CASSQRDREYGYTF.

The V and J genes are TRBV5-1 and TRBJ1-1, with a possible D match to TRBD1 (5 bases). Between the trimmed V and J ends, which lost 2 bases and 3 bases, there was a span of 11 bases. Germline CDR1 is SGHRS and CDR2 is YFSETQ. CDR3 length: 14 amino acids. This CDR3 reads CASSFSIGDTEAFF. The CDR3 DNA reads as TGCGCCAGCAGCTTTAGTATAGGGGACACTGAAGCTTTCTTT.

The chain employs TRBV5-6 and TRBJ1-2, with D maybe TRBD1 (5 bases). CDR1 and CDR2 (germline): SGHDT, YYEEEE. The CDR3 is 13 amino acids. Trimming pared 2 bases from V and 6 bases from J, leaving 11 bases between. The CDR3 sequence is CASSFLRGNGYTF. As DNA, the CDR3 is TGTGCCAGCAGCTTTCTAAGGGGAAATGGCTACACCTTC.

This chain connects TRBV7-2 to TRBJ2-1, with 11 bases matching TRBD2. The CDR3 runs 15 residues. Trimming cost V 7 bases and J 11 bases; bases outside gene matches: 13. Germline values: CDR1 SGHTA, CDR2 FQGNSA. The chain's CDR3 is CASTRTGTSGYKQFF. In DNA form, the CDR3 reads TGTGCCAGCACCCGAACCGGGACTAGCGGATACAAGCAGTTCTTC. The full variable domain, rest sourced from reference TRBV7-2 and TRBJ2-1, is GAGVSQSPSNKVTEKGKDVELRCDPISGHTALYWYRQSLGQGLEFLIYFQGNSAPDKSGLPSDRFSAERTGGSVSTLTIQRTQQEDSAVYLCASTRTGTSGYKQFFGPGTRLTVL.

This chain uses TRBV4-1 with TRBJ2-5, with 11 bases that match TRBD2. After removal of 4 bases from V and 4 bases from J, the junction contained 2 bases not matched to a gene. CDR1 MGHRA and CDR2 YSYEKL come from the germline V gene. The CDR3 covers 14 residues. The CDR3: CASSPLAGGETQYF. CDR3 nucleotides: TGCGCCAGCAGCCCTCTAGCGGGAGGAGAGACCCAGTACTTC.

The chain couples TRBV2 to TRBJ2-3; maybe TRBD2 (5 bases). V lost 8 bases to trimming and J lost 0 bases, with 12 bases between them. In germline, CDR1 is SNHLY, CDR2 FYNNEI. CDR3 length: 14 residues. The CDR3 here is CASARVLSTDTQYF. The CDR3 DNA reads as TGTGCCAGCGCGAGGGTCCTAAGCACAGATACGCAGTATTTT.

The rearrangement joins TRBV27 to TRBJ2-7; 13 nucleotides agree with TRBD2. With 4 bases clipped from V and 3 bases from J, the junction kept 6 bases outside the gene matches. The CDR3 is 16 amino acids. Per germline, CDR1 MNHEY and CDR2 SMNVEV (reference sequence). In DNA, the CDR3 is TGTGCCAGCAGTTACTTGACTAGCGGGGGGTTCTACGAGCAGTACTTC. Protein product: CASSYLTSGGFYEQYF.

This clone was seen only once. The chain has TRBV7-8 and TRBJ2-7; possibly TRBD2 for D (6 bases). Germline V gene data show CDR1 as SGHVS and CDR2 as FQNEAQ. CDR3 size: 15 residues. Trimming shortened V by 4 bases and J by 2 bases, and 15 bases separated the two germline ends. CDR3 sequence (DNA): TGTGCCAGCAGCTCCCCCCAACGGGGGACCTACGAGCAGTACTTC. As protein: CASSSPQRGTYEQYF.